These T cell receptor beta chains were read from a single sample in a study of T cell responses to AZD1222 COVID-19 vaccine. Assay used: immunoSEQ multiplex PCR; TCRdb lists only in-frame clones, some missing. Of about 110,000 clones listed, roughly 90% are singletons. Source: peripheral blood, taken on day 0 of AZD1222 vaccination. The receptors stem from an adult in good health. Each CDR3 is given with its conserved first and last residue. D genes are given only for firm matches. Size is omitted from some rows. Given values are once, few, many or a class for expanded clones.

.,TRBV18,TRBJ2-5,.,CASSPPVRGDETQYF,TGTGCCAGCTCACCACCGGTTAGGGGTGACGAGACCCAGTACTTC
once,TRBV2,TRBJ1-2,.,CASIFWRDVSGYTF,TGTGCCAGCATTTTTTGGAGGGACGTAAGTGGCTACACCTTC
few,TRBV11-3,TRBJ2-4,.,CASSPLQAKNIQYF,TGTGCCAGCAGCCCTTTACAAGCCAAAAACATTCAGTACTTC
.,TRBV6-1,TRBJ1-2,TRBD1,CASSEAGQPNYGYTF,TGTGCCAGCAGTGAAGCGGGACAGCCCAACTATGGCTACACCTTC
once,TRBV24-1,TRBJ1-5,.,CATSDQGSGEQPQHF,TGTGCCACCAGTGACCAAGGATCCGGCGAGCAGCCCCAGCATTTT
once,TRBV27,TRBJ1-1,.,CASSQLRMNTEAFF,TGTGCCAGCAGTCAATTAAGGATGAACACTGAAGCTTTCTTT
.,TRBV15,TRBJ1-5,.,CATSRDKKEDNPWVNQPQHF,TGTGCCACCAGCAGAGATAAAAAAGAGGACAACCCCTGGGTTAATCAGCCCCAGCATTTT
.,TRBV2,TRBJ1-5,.,CASSEIQQNQPQHF,TGTGCCAGCAGTGAAATACAGCAGAATCAGCCCCAGCATTTT
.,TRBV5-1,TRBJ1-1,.,CASKVQPNTEAFF,TGCGCCAGCAAGGTACAGCCCAACACTGAAGCTTTCTTT
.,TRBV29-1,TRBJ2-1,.,CSVAYNEQFF,TGCAGCGTTGCATACAATGAGCAGTTCTTC